The clone carrying this TCR beta chain was counted between two and nine times. Gene names are the mouse ones. The read finishes 4 residues shy of the CDR3 end, and the germline J gene is used to complete it. It was with CD4, CD8alpha, NKG2D, NKG2ACE and other markers that pooled cutaneous lymph node cells were sorted. The data derive from a study of CD8+ T cells in alopecia areata. Overall study context: Grafting placed skin from roughly 6-12-month-old C3H/HeJ donors with spontaneous alopecia onto roughly 6-10-week-old female C3H/HeJ mice.

After isolation, RNA underwent reverse transcription to generate cDNA as the sequencing template. Generated by immunoSEQ multiplex PCR, the TCRdb table keeps only in-frame clones and is missing some. Observed in the sample are about 300,000 clones, none of them singletons. The CDR3 totals 15 residues. Germline CDR1 is NNHNN and CDR2 is SYGAGS (reference sequence). Sequencing was done on a sample of CD4+ T cells sorted from a lymph node. The TCR comes from a C3H/HeJ mouse with alopecia areata. This line is of MHC haplotype H2-k. V gene TRBV13-2 combines with J gene TRBJ2-3; TRBD1 matches 12 bases. The part of the CDR3 DNA that was read is TGTGCCAGCGGGGGAGGGACAGGGGGCAAAGAA. Translated, it gives CASGGGTGGKE. The full CDR3 is CASGGGTGGKETLYF.